The 32 T cell receptor beta chains given below trace back to one sample, sequenced in a study of T-cell reconstitution after alpha-beta-depleted transplantation in children (dated by TCRdb to between 2015 and 2016). The method was PCR. Sequenced using an Illumina HiSeq 2500. TCR library preparation used molecular barcoding, with unique molecular identifiers applied to normalize quantification of the TCRbeta repertoire. TCRdb handled the public reads itself, with Q25 trimming in fastp and clone calling in MiXCR, and kept productive beta chains. Records with the same CDR3 protein are collapsed into one entry carrying the most frequent genes and DNA. The sample profile shows approximately 490,000 distinct CDR3 sequences; approximately 12% of them were found once. The ten largest clones represent about 5.6% of the sample. The sample was PBMCs from the stem cell graft donor, taken from the stem cell graft. The receptors shown here come from a human donor who donated a stem cell graft to a child with combined immunodeficiency.

This clonotype was counted only a few times. The chain recombines TRBV6-2 or TRBV6-3 with TRBJ2-1; 11 positions agree with TRBD2. Looked up from germline, CDR1 is MNHEY and CDR2 is SVGEGT. The trim removed 4 bases at V and 3 bases at J, leaving 14 bases unmatched. CDR3 length: 19 amino acids. DNA of the CDR3: TGTGCCAGCAGTTCCTCCGGAACGACTAGCGGGATGGTCTACAATGAGCAGTTCTTC. It is translated as CASSSSGTTSGMVYNEQFF.

This clonotype occurred many times. This chain uses TRBV12-3 or TRBV12-4 with TRBJ2-3; D may match TRBD1 or TRBD2 (6 bases each). CDR3 length: 15 amino acids. V lost 7 bases and J lost 3, with 17 bases in between. The CDR3 nucleotides are TGTGCCAGCAACCGGGTGGGGGGCCGAACAGATACGCAGTATTTT. Amino acids: CASNRVGGRTDTQYF.

This clonotype was seen a few times. This chain's CDR3 is CASRASGGEGTDTQYF. CDR3 bases: TGTGCCAGCAGGGCTAGCGGGGGGGAGGGCACAGATACGCAGTATTTT. The genes are TRBV25-1 and TRBJ2-3; 12 bases align to TRBD2. V gave up 6 bases and J gave up 1 base; unmatched junction bases: 5. Germline V CDR1 and CDR2: MGHDK, SYGVNS. The CDR3 covers 16 residues.

This clonotype was picked up a small number of times. The V and J genes are TRBV4-1 and TRBJ1-1, with D unclear. V was clipped by 10 bases and J by 4 bases, with 10 bases between them. The germline gives CDR1 MGHRA, CDR2 YSYEKL. The CDR3 covers 11 residues. The CDR3 coding sequence is TGCGCCACCCGCTCGGGCACTGAAGCTTTCTTT. Translating gives CATRSGTEAFF.

CDR3 coding DNA: TGCGCCAGCAGCTTGGATTACGCAGATACGCAGTATTTT. It codes for CASSLDYADTQYF. J is TRBJ2-3 and V is TRBV5-1; D call uncertain. Germline V lookup: CDR1 SGHRS, CDR2 YFSETQ. This CDR3 has 13 residues. With 0 bases removed from V and 4 bases from J, the gap between germline ends came to 6 bases.

This clonotype has only a few counts. V gene TRBV10-3 combines with J gene TRBJ2-3; D call uncertain. CDR1 and CDR2 from the germline V gene are ENHRY and SYGVKD. V was clipped by 4 bases and J by 4 bases, with 3 bases between them. This CDR3 has 11 residues. DNA of the CDR3: TGTGCCATCAGTGGACCAGATACGCAGTATTTT. Amino acids: CAISGPDTQYF.

In its sample, this clonotype was seen many times. This sequence joins TRBV7-3 and TRBJ2-1, with TRBD2 matching 7 bases. The V and J ends lost 3 bases and 6 bases, in that order; junction bases with no gene match: 8. CDR1 and CDR2 (germline): SGHTA, FQGTGA. The length of the CDR3 is 15 residues. The CDR3 sequence is CASSFLAVPTNEQFF. DNA for the CDR3: TGTGCCAGCAGCTTTCTAGCGGTACCTACCAATGAGCAGTTCTTC.

The rearrangement uses TRBV5-6 and TRBJ1-1, with 9 bases that match TRBD1. CDR1 and CDR2 (germline): SGHDT, YYEEEE. The CDR3 sequence is 17 residues long. The junction had 10 bases not matched to a gene; V was cut back by 3 bases and J by 1 base. Written as DNA, the CDR3 is TGTGCCAGCAGCTATACAGGGGGCGCGAGAAGGAACACTGAAGCTTTCTTT. Translating it yields CASSYTGGARRNTEAFF.

This clonotype appeared a few times. In DNA form, the CDR3 reads TGTGCCAGCAGTGACAGTTACAAAGGAAACACCATATATTTT. This sequence encodes CASSDSYKGNTIYF. The rearrangement links TRBV12-3 or TRBV12-4 to TRBJ1-3, with D possibly matching TRBD1 (5 bases). V was clipped by 5 bases and J by 4 bases, with 12 bases between them. The CDR3 loop spans 14 amino acids.

This clonotype was observed a few times. The chain combines TRBV6-5 with TRBJ1-2; 8 bases map to TRBD1. The CDR3 covers 15 residues. Per germline, CDR1 MNHEY and CDR2 SVGAGI. J lost 2 bases, V lost 1 base, and 3 bases had no gene match. The CDR3 reads CASSYFNRGNYGYTF. The CDR3 DNA reads as TGTGCCAGCAGTTACTTCAACAGGGGGAACTATGGCTACACCTTC.

This clonotype has only a few counts. The chain employs TRBV4-3 and TRBJ2-6; no clear D. Looked up from germline, CDR1 is LGHNA and CDR2 is YSLEER. This CDR3 comprises 17 residues. V lost 1 base and J lost 0, with 10 bases in between. CDR3: CASSQGVTSSGANVLTF. The CDR3 DNA follows: TGCGCCAGCAGCCAAGGAGTTACCAGCTCTGGGGCCAACGTCCTGACTTTC.

The sample holds a few counts of this clonotype. This chain links TRBV29-1 with TRBJ2-7; 9 nucleotides align to TRBD1. The germline CDR1 and CDR2 sequences are SQVTM and ANQGSEA. V lost 1 base to trimming and J lost 5 bases; unmatched junction nucleotides: 9. CDR3 length equals 15 residues. This CDR3 reads CSVEVSTGGTNEQYF. The CDR3 nucleotides are TGCAGCGTTGAAGTATCTACAGGGGGCACCAACGAGCAGTACTTC.

This rearrangement joins TRBV6-6 to TRBJ1-5; unclear D gene. The CDR3 length is 13 residues. Deletions cut 2 bases from V and 5 bases from J, with 7 bases between. Germline CDR1 and CDR2: MNHNY and SVGAGI (reference sequence). The CDR3 is CASSYGQDQPQHF. For the CDR3, the DNA is TGTGCCAGCAGTTACGGTCAAGATCAGCCCCAGCATTTT.

This clonotype was seen ten or more times. V usage is TRBV9 and J usage is TRBJ2-2, with 10 positions matching TRBD2. Trimming removed 3 bases from V and 1 base from J; junction bases left unmatched: 3. The CDR3 contains 16 residues. CDR1 is SGDLS, CDR2 YYNGEE, per germline. This chain's CDR3 is CASSAGTSENTGELFF. For the CDR3, the DNA is TGTGCCAGCAGCGCAGGGACTAGCGAGAACACCGGGGAGCTGTTTTTT.

This clonotype showed up many times. The junction shows a germline mismatch at one end, possibly a read error. The chain couples TRBV27 to TRBJ2-1; 11 bases are shared with TRBD2. Germline-derived CDR1 and CDR2 are MNHEY and SMNVEV (reference sequence). This CDR3 spans 15 amino acids. The CDR3 reads CASSLLAGAYNEQFF. The CDR3 DNA sequence: TGCGCCAGCAGCTTACTAGCGGGGGCCTACAATGAGCAGTTCTTC.

The chain recombines TRBV4-2 with TRBJ2-1; TRBD2 agrees at 8 bases. The CDR3 has 14 residues. Looked up from germline, CDR1 is LGHNA and CDR2 is YNFKEQ. V lost 4 bases to trimming and J lost 5 bases; unmatched junction nucleotides: 4. The CDR3, as DNA: TGTGCCAGCAGCCCGTCGGGGGGGGACAATGAGCAGTTCTTC. It codes for CASSPSGGDNEQFF.

Many counts were recorded for this clonotype. This chain uses TRBV5-1 with TRBJ2-1, with D perhaps TRBD2 (5 bases). V lost 2 bases to trimming and J lost 14 bases, with 17 bases between them. Germline V gene lookup returns CDR1 SGHRS and CDR2 YFSETQ. CDR3 size: 13 residues. CDR3 protein: CASSFLSGKDKFF. The CDR3 DNA reads as TGCGCCAGCAGCTTCTTATCCGGGAAGGATAAGTTCTTC. The complete variable domain, with remaining parts taken from reference TRBV5-1 and TRBJ2-1, reads KAGVTQTPRYLIKTRGQQVTLSCSPISGHRSVSWYQQTPGQGLQFLFEYFSETQRNKGNFPGRFSGRQFSNSRSEMNVSTLELGDSALYLCASSFLSGKDKFFGPGTRLTVL.

The sample holds many counts of this clonotype. This chain links TRBV12-3 or TRBV12-4 with TRBJ2-3; 8 bases map to TRBD1. With V trimmed by 6 bases and J by 3 bases, 14 bases remained unmatched. This CDR3 has 17 amino acids. The CDR3: CASRPSRDRPPTDTQYF. The CDR3 bases are TGTGCCAGCAGGCCGTCCCGGGACAGGCCGCCGACAGATACGCAGTATTTT.

As for this clonotype: This may arise from a read error, as a much more abundant clone is one base away. The chain links TRBV7-2 to TRBJ2-1; 7 bases map to TRBD1. There are 13 residues in the CDR3. CDR1 and CDR2 (germline): SGHTA, FQGNSA. After removal of 7 bases from V and 2 bases from J, the junction contained 2 bases not matched to a gene. The CDR3 loop reads CASTQGAYNEQFF. DNA of the CDR3: TGTGCCAGCACCCAGGGGGCCTACAATGAGCAGTTCTTC.

The V call is TRBV21-1, the J call TRBJ2-5; the D call in the table, TRBD1, was not verified against the DNA. TRBV21-1 is annotated as a pseudogene. CDR3 length: 15 amino acids. In DNA form, the CDR3 reads TGTGCCAGCAGCAAGCCCCTCGGGGGCAGGGAGACCCAGTACTTC. Its protein product is CASSKPLGGRETQYF.

The CDR3 coding sequence is TGCGCCAGCAGCCAAGAGAGATTCGGGGCCTACAATGAGCAGTTCTTC. Translated: CASSQERFGAYNEQFF. The genes are TRBV4-3 and TRBJ2-1; possibly TRBD2 for D (5 bases). This CDR3 is built from 16 residues. Germline-derived CDR1 and CDR2 are LGHNA and YSLEER. Trimming took 0 bases from V and 2 from J, leaving 11 bases between them.

This clonotype was observed many times. The chain uses TRBV27 and TRBJ2-4, with D uncertain. This CDR3 is 13 amino acids long. Germline V gene lookup returns CDR1 MNHEY and CDR2 SMNVEV (reference sequence). The V end lost 10 bases, the J end lost 3 bases, and 13 bases lay between the germline ends. The CDR3 coding sequence is TGTGCCACCCAGACCTTGGGCAAAAACATTCAGTACTTC. Its protein product is CATQTLGKNIQYF.

Many counts were recorded for this clonotype. This chain connects TRBV7-2 to TRBJ2-3, with D possibly TRBD2 on 7 matching bases. This CDR3 contains 15 residues. V lost 1 base to trimming and J lost 4 bases, with 12 bases between them. The germline CDR1 and CDR2 sequences are SGHTA and FQGNSA. The CDR3 DNA follows: TGTGCCAGCAGCTTAGGGGGGGGCGACCCAGATACGCAGTATTTT. Translation gives CASSLGGGDPDTQYF.

This clonotype was found a few times. The rearrangement uses TRBV6-5 and TRBJ2-1; the match to TRBD1 covers 11 bases. This CDR3 is built from 16 residues. J was trimmed by 6 bases and V by 2 bases; bases with no gene match: 6. Germline CDR1 reads MNHEY; CDR2 reads SVGAGI. The CDR3 DNA reads TGTGCCAGCAGTTACCTCTCCGGGACAGGGGGCAATGAGCAGTTCTTC. Amino acid sequence: CASSYLSGTGGNEQFF.

This clonotype was seen more than once but under ten times. The chain has TRBV30 and TRBJ2-6; tentative D call: TRBD2 (5 bases). The CDR3 consists of 19 residues. Trimming removed 1 base from V and 2 bases from J, with 21 bases in between. The germline V gene encodes CDR1 GTSNPN and CDR2 SVGIG (reference sequence). The CDR3 here is CAWSAYTGVTGTGANVLTF. DNA of the CDR3: TGTGCCTGGAGTGCCTACACCGGGGTAACGGGGACTGGGGCCAACGTCCTGACTTTC.

This clonotype was seen repeatedly, ten times or more. This rearrangement joins TRBV6-5 to TRBJ1-1; D unresolved. V lost 6 bases and J lost 4, with 6 bases in between. The length of the CDR3 is 11 residues. Germline values: CDR1 MNHEY, CDR2 SVGAGI. The CDR3 loop reads CASRRSTEAFF. The CDR3 region has the DNA TGTGCCAGCAGGCGAAGCACTGAAGCTTTCTTT.

The chain recombines TRBV11-2 with TRBJ2-3; D is undetermined. The CDR3 loop spans 12 amino acids. Between the trimmed V and J ends, which lost 0 bases and 15 bases, there was a span of 13 bases. Germline V gene data show CDR1 as SGHAT and CDR2 as FQNNGV. This CDR3 reads CASSLEGLKAYF. The CDR3 DNA is TGTGCCAGCAGCTTAGAGGGCCTCAAGGCCTATTTT.

V is TRBV7-2 and J is TRBJ2-7; no reliable D call. CDR1 is SGHTA and CDR2 is FQGNSA in the germline V gene. This CDR3 is 14 amino acids long. V lost 1 base to trimming and J lost 3 bases, with 10 bases between them. Here the CDR3 reads CASSLDHLSYEQYF. CDR3 sequence (DNA): TGTGCCAGCAGCTTAGACCACTTGAGCTACGAGCAGTACTTC. The whole variable domain, remainder taken from reference TRBV7-2 and TRBJ2-7, is GAGVSQSPSNKVTEKGKDVELRCDPISGHTALYWYRQSLGQGLEFLIYFQGNSAPDKSGLPSDRFSAERTGGSVSTLTIQRTQQEDSAVYLCASSLDHLSYEQYFGPGTRLTVT.

This clonotype was seen many times. The V and J genes are TRBV6-1 and TRBJ2-1; 8 bases match TRBD1. This CDR3 spans 13 amino acids. V shed 5 bases, J shed 10 bases, and the junction held 7 bases outside the gene matches. CDR1 is MNHNS, CDR2 SASEGT, per germline. The CDR3 DNA reads TGTGCCAGCAGTAAAATACAGGGGGGCGAGCAGTTCTTC. Amino acid sequence: CASSKIQGGEQFF.

This clonotype was detected only a few times. The chain joins TRBV12-3 or TRBV12-4 to TRBJ2-1, with 13 bases lining up with TRBD2. Unmatched junction bases numbered 7, after V lost 5 bases and J lost 9 bases. The CDR3 length is 15 residues. The CDR3 region is CASSPGLAGVGEQFF. CDR3 coding DNA: TGTGCCAGCAGTCCTGGACTAGCGGGAGTCGGTGAGCAGTTCTTC.

This clonotype was seen many times. CDR3: CASSVDQGRTDTQYF. The CDR3 coding sequence is TGTGCCAGCAGCGTAGACCAGGGCCGCACAGATACGCAGTATTTT. The chain employs TRBV9 and TRBJ2-3; D possibly corresponds to TRBD1 (5 bases). The CDR3 has 15 residues. V was cut by 0 bases and J by 1 base, with 9 bases left in between. In germline, CDR1 is SGDLS, CDR2 YYNGEE.

This chain joins TRBV10-3 and TRBJ2-2; unclear D gene. V dropped 10 bases and J dropped 5 bases, with 17 bases sitting between them. Germline V gene sequence: CDR1 ENHRY, CDR2 SYGVKD. CDR3 size: 14 residues. CDR3 bases: TGTGCCACCGCGCCCGACCAACTTACCGGGGAGCTGTTTTTT. This sequence encodes CATAPDQLTGELFF.